This entry lists 32 T cell receptor beta chains sequenced from one sample in a study of T cell repertoires in cytomegalovirus infection. TCRdb processed the reads anew with MiXCR; each CDR3 protein has one entry. The profile shows 150,000 to 200,000 distinct CDR3 sequences, 28% of them singletons. The sample taken for sequencing was PBMCs. These receptors originate from a human donor in good health (CMV status not recorded). Some clones in this sample may be carry-over from other donors' samples.

The rearrangement uses TRBV25-1 and TRBJ1-2; 7 bases are a match to TRBD1. Germline V gene lookup returns CDR1 MGHDK and CDR2 SYGVNS. The CDR3 consists of 15 residues. J was trimmed by 3 bases and V by 5 bases; bases with no gene match: 9. The CDR3, as DNA: TGTGCCAGCAGTCCCTACAGGGGCTGGGACTATGGCTACACCTTC. The encoded protein is CASSPYRGWDYGYTF.

V gene TRBV2 combines with J gene TRBJ1-2; D call uncertain. Germline values: CDR1 SNHLY, CDR2 FYNNEI. The CDR3 is 12 residues long. V lost 4 bases and J 3 bases, leaving 6 bases between the germline ends. The CDR3 sequence: CASSVKDYGYTF. CDR3 nucleotide sequence: TGTGCCAGCAGTGTGAAAGACTATGGCTACACCTTC.

Only one count was recorded for this clonotype. V and J are TRBV29-1 and TRBJ1-2; the match to TRBD1 covers 9 bases. The ends lost 6 bases at V and 8 bases at J; junction bases unmatched: 7. The germline CDR1 and CDR2 sequences are SQVTM and ANQGSEA. This CDR3 is built from 12 residues. CDR3 bases: TGCAGCGTAGCCGGGACAGGGATCGGCTACACCTTC. Its protein is CSVAGTGIGYTF.

This clonotype was seen a handful of times. The rearrangement uses TRBV7-9 and TRBJ1-1; a weak D match, TRBD1 (6 bases). CDR1 and CDR2 from the germline V gene are SEHNR and FQNEAQ (reference sequence). V was pared by 5 bases and J by 4 bases, with 17 bases between. The CDR3 consists of 15 residues. The CDR3 sequence: CASSLAGARGTEAFF. CDR3 in DNA: TGTGCCAGCAGCCTCGCGGGGGCACGTGGCACTGAAGCTTTCTTT.

In its sample, this clonotype was seen many times. The chain recombines TRBV11-2 with TRBJ2-7, with D perhaps matching TRBD1 (6 bases). Trimming removed 6 bases at V and 2 bases at J, with 14 bases between. Germline-derived CDR1 and CDR2 are SGHAT and FQNNGV. This CDR3 spans 14 amino acids. The CDR3 spells CASSTGTSTYEQYF. The DNA of the CDR3 is TGTGCCAGCAGTACCGGGACATCGACCTACGAGCAGTACTTC.

This clonotype was found many times. The V call is TRBV2, the J call TRBJ1-4; D is uncertain. Trimming removed 2 bases at V and 4 bases at J, with 8 bases between. Germline V gene lookup returns CDR1 SNHLY and CDR2 FYNNEI. This CDR3 is built from 14 residues. The CDR3 protein is CASSESGSNEKLFF. The CDR3 region has the DNA TGTGCCAGCAGTGAATCCGGGAGTAATGAAAAACTGTTTTTT.

The chain couples TRBV13 to TRBJ1-1, with D perhaps matching TRBD1 (5 bases). Germline V CDR1 and CDR2: PRHDT, FYEKMQ (reference sequence). Trimming took off 0 bases at V and 4 bases at J, with 12 bases between the two ends. This CDR3 comprises 15 residues. In DNA form, the CDR3 reads TGTGCCAGCAGCTTAGGCCGGGACCACCCCACTGAAGCTTTCTTT. Its protein product is CASSLGRDHPTEAFF.

This clonotype was detected only a few times. The rearrangement uses TRBV6-2 or TRBV6-3 and TRBJ1-5; unclear D gene. Trimming removed 0 bases from V and 3 bases from J, with 6 bases in between. CDR1 is MNHEY and CDR2 is SVGEGT in the germline V gene. CDR3 length: 14 amino acids. CDR3 sequence reads: CASSYSRNNQPQHF. DNA of the CDR3: TGTGCCAGCAGTTACTCGCGGAACAATCAGCCCCAGCATTTT.

The V gene is TRBV29-1, the J gene TRBJ1-5; D is unresolved. CDR1 and CDR2 (germline): SQVTM, ANQGSEA. The CDR3 extends over 13 amino acids. CDR3 nucleotide sequence: TGCTCTTGCAGTGCAGCTAGCAATCAGCCCCAGCATTTT. As protein: CSCSAASNQPQHF.

This clonotype was counted a few times. The chain couples TRBV12-3 or TRBV12-4 to TRBJ1-1, with 8 bases identical to TRBD1. This CDR3 is built from 14 residues. With 3 bases clipped from V and 6 bases from J, the junction kept 6 bases outside the gene matches. The DNA for the CDR3 is TGTGCCAGCAGTTTTACAGGGGGAAGGGCTGAAGCTTTCTTT. This encodes CASSFTGGRAEAFF.

The V and J genes are TRBV5-4 and TRBJ2-5; D is perhaps TRBD1 (6 bases). V was cut by 4 bases and J by 9 bases, with 19 bases left in between. Per germline, CDR1 SGHNT and CDR2 YYREEE (reference sequence). This CDR3 has 14 residues. The CDR3 bases are TGTGCCAGCAGCGTGGATCTCTCAGGGGCGTCCCAGTACTTC. Translation: CASSVDLSGASQYF.

This clonotype was picked up many times. The rearrangement links TRBV7-2 to TRBJ1-1; 12 bases align to TRBD1. Losses at the gene ends were 5 bases for V and 7 bases for J; bases not matched to a gene: 14. Germline V gene lookup returns CDR1 SGHTA and CDR2 FQGNSA. The CDR3 covers 17 residues. CDR3 residues: CASSNPRDRGRKDEAFF. CDR3 in DNA: TGTGCCAGCAGCAACCCCCGGGACAGGGGGCGGAAGGATGAAGCTTTCTTT.

This clonotype was seen a handful of times. This sequence joins TRBV20-1 and TRBJ1-5, with TRBD1 matching over 8 bases. The CDR3 length is 13 residues. Germline-derived CDR1 and CDR2 are DFQATT and SNEGSKA (reference sequence). V was clipped by 5 bases and J by 4 bases; unmatched bases: 4. CDR3 nucleotides: TGCAGTGCTTTGACAGGGGAAAATCAGCCCCAGCATTTT. Encoded protein: CSALTGENQPQHF.

This clonotype was detected a few times. This rearrangement joins TRBV7-2 to TRBJ2-5, with 7 bases aligning to TRBD1. V was pared by 5 bases and J by 4 bases, with 13 bases of the junction left unmatched. Germline CDR1 reads SGHTA; CDR2 reads FQGNSA. CDR3 length equals 16 residues. CDR3 DNA: TGTGCCAGCAGCCTACTCACAGGGGCAGGCGGAGAGACCCAGTACTTC. Translation: CASSLLTGAGGETQYF.

The chain has TRBV20-1 and TRBJ1-1; D unresolved. This CDR3 contains 12 residues. Trimming cost V 3 bases and J 8 bases, with 13 bases left between them. Germline V gene data show CDR1 as DFQATT and CDR2 as SNEGSKA (reference sequence). As DNA, the CDR3 is TGCAGTGCTAGGGAGAGTATTGAGGAAGCTTTCTTT. Its protein product is CSARESIEEAFF.

The V and J genes are TRBV2 and TRBJ1-2, with D possibly matching TRBD1 (5 bases). With 9 bases removed from V and 5 bases from J, the gap between germline ends came to 13 bases. Germline CDR1 reads SNHLY; CDR2 reads FYNNEI. CDR3 length: 12 residues. CDR3 nucleotides: TGTGCCAGGACATGGGGGAATTATGGCTACACCTTC. Amino acid sequence: CARTWGNYGYTF.

Remarks on this clonotype: A read error may produce the germline difference seen at one junction end. The genes are TRBV4-2 and TRBJ2-5; 7 nucleotides line up with TRBD1. The CDR3 is made up of 17 amino acids. The germline V gene has CDR1 LGHNA and CDR2 YNFKEQ. CDR3: CASSQEQGFSTQGTQYF. The CDR3 nucleotides read TGTGCCAGCAGCCAAGAACAGGGGTTTTCAACACAAGGGACCCAGTACTTC.

The chain combines TRBV6-5 with TRBJ1-1; 9 bases agree with TRBD1. Germline assignment: CDR1 MNHEY and CDR2 SVGAGI. The CDR3 runs 15 residues. V shed 5 bases and J 4 bases; nucleotides not matched to a gene: 8. The chain's CDR3 is CASSTRDRVGTEAFF. In nucleotides, the CDR3 is TGTGCCAGCAGTACCCGGGACAGGGTAGGCACTGAAGCTTTCTTT.

This clonotype was counted only a few times. The chain employs TRBV7-2 and TRBJ1-6; no clear D gene. From germline, CDR1 is SGHTA and CDR2 FQGNSA. The CDR3 sequence is 17 residues long. V lost 2 bases and J 3 bases, leaving 14 bases between the germline ends. In DNA, the CDR3 is TGTGCCAGCAGCTTAAGTCGATACCGGGACTATAATTCACCCCTCCACTTT. It yields the protein CASSLSRYRDYNSPLHF. Together with reference TRBV7-2 and TRBJ1-6, the CDR3 gives the full variable domain: GAGVSQSPSNKVTEKGKDVELRCDPISGHTALYWYRQSLGQGLEFLIYFQGNSAPDKSGLPSDRFSAERTGGSVSTLTIQRTQQEDSAVYLCASSLSRYRDYNSPLHFGNGTRLTVT.

This clonotype was found many times. The chain uses TRBV7-2 and TRBJ1-2; D is possibly TRBD1 (6 bases). V was pared by 5 bases and J by 2 bases, with 12 bases between. Germline V CDR1 and CDR2: SGHTA, FQGNSA. The length of the CDR3 is 14 residues. The CDR3: CASSPERGNYGYTF. DNA of the CDR3: TGTGCCAGCAGCCCCGAAAGGGGGAACTATGGCTACACCTTC.

The chain joins TRBV12-5 to TRBJ1-6; D ambiguous. Germline V gene data show CDR1 as LGHNT and CDR2 as FRNRAP. V gave up 11 bases and J gave up 10 bases, with 21 bases separating them. The CDR3 consists of 14 residues. The CDR3 loop is CASAREVTGSPLHF. CDR3 bases: TGTGCTTCCGCGAGGGAGGTTACGGGGTCACCCCTCCACTTT.

As to this clonotype: Possible read error: a much larger clone is one base away. This CDR3 fails to terminate in the conserved phenylalanine or tryptophan, so it likely reflects a read error. This chain links TRBV7-2 with TRBJ2-2; D not resolved. The CDR3 is made up of 13 amino acids. The V gene's germline CDR1 is SGHTA and CDR2 FQGNSA. The V gene lost 4 bases and the J gene lost 2 bases, with 5 bases spanning the gap. CDR3 sequence: CASSSPNTGELFY. CDR3 nucleotide sequence: TGTGCCAGCAGCTCTCCTAACACCGGGGAGCTGTTTTAT.

This clonotype has more than one count but fewer than ten. The chain uses TRBV6-1 and TRBJ2-7, with 7 positions matching TRBD1. Germline V gene sequence: CDR1 MNHNS, CDR2 SASEGT. This CDR3 has 17 amino acids. The junction had 9 bases not matched to a gene; V was cut back by 1 base and J by 0 bases. The CDR3 spells CASSEGRPGGTSYEQYF. The CDR3 DNA follows: TGTGCCAGCAGTGAAGGCCGGCCAGGGGGAACCTCCTACGAGCAGTACTTC.

Only a few counts were recorded for this clonotype. The rearrangement uses TRBV7-2 and TRBJ1-4; D is unclear. Germline-derived CDR1 and CDR2 are SGHTA and FQGNSA. The CDR3 contains 15 residues. Trimming pared 1 base from V and 2 bases from J, leaving 8 bases between. In DNA form, the CDR3 reads TGTGCCAGCAGCTTAGGGGTGACGACTAATGAAAAACTGTTTTTT. It is translated as CASSLGVTTNEKLFF.

This clonotype showed up just once. The chain uses TRBV5-1 and TRBJ1-3; TRBD1 is a possible D gene (5 bases). The V and J ends lost 0 bases and 0 bases respectively, with 13 bases between them. The germline gives CDR1 SGHRS, CDR2 YFSETQ. The CDR3 is 17 amino acids. CDR3 sequence: CASSLGQSYGSGNTIYF. CDR3 sequence (DNA): TGCGCCAGCAGCTTGGGACAGTCCTATGGCTCTGGAAACACCATATATTTT.

This clonotype was detected many times. The chain has TRBV9 and TRBJ2-7; perhaps TRBD2 as D (7 bases). Germline V gene sequence: CDR1 SGDLS, CDR2 YYNGEE. Trimming took 0 bases from V and 2 from J, leaving 15 bases between them. The CDR3 is 16 amino acids. The CDR3 loop reads CASSVEGGGSTYEQYF. CDR3 in DNA: TGTGCCAGCAGCGTAGAAGGCGGGGGCTCGACCTACGAGCAGTACTTC.

This clonotype was detected a few times. V gene TRBV7-8 combines with J gene TRBJ2-7, with TRBD2 matching 8 bases. This CDR3 contains 14 residues. Germline CDR1 SGHVS, CDR2 FQNEAQ. Trimming at V came to 4 bases and at J to 2 bases, leaving 4 bases not matched to a gene. CDR3 residues: CASSSRTSPYEQYF. CDR3 DNA sequence: TGTGCCAGCAGCTCGAGGACTAGCCCCTACGAGCAGTACTTC.

Here the CDR3 DNA reads TGTGCCAGCAGCCAAGTGACAGCCTTAACCTACAATGAGCAGTTCTTC. This encodes CASSQVTALTYNEQFF. The gene calls are TRBV4-2 and TRBJ2-1; maybe TRBD1 (5 bases). Per germline, CDR1 LGHNA and CDR2 YNFKEQ. There are 16 residues in the CDR3. The V end was cut by 1 base, the J end by 2 bases, with 12 bases between.

The J gene is TRBJ2-2, the V gene TRBV5-1, with 10 positions matching TRBD2. Germline trimming cut 5 bases from V and 7 bases from J; bases unmatched to any gene: 14. In germline, CDR1 is SGHRS, CDR2 YFSETQ. The CDR3 is 17 residues long. The CDR3 DNA is TGCGCCAGCAGTCACAAGACGGCTAGCGGGGGCCGCGGGGAGCTGTTTTTT. Translating it yields CASSHKTASGGRGELFF.

This clonotype occurred many times. This chain connects TRBV7-6 to TRBJ1-2; perhaps TRBD1 as D (5 bases). Trimming stripped 5 bases from V and 6 bases from J, with 13 bases between. There are 13 residues in the CDR3. The V gene's germline CDR1 is SGHVS and CDR2 FNYEAQ. CDR3 sequence: CASSIREADGYTF. Here the CDR3 DNA reads TGTGCCAGCAGCATCAGGGAGGCGGATGGCTACACCTTC.

CDR3 loop: CASSTGQPPHGYTF. The CDR3, as DNA: TGTGCCAGTAGTACGGGACAGCCTCCTCATGGCTACACCTTC. The chain is built from TRBV19 and TRBJ1-2; TRBD1 matches at 7 bases. Unmatched junction bases numbered 8, after V lost 4 bases and J lost 6 bases. The CDR3 extends over 14 amino acids. The germline V gene encodes CDR1 LNHDA and CDR2 SQIVND (reference sequence).

The count of this clonotype is one. Just one base apart from a much larger clone, this may be a read error. This sequence joins TRBV7-2 and TRBJ2-4; no reliable D call. The ends were cut back, 5 bases at V and 3 bases at J, with 17 bases in the middle. The CDR3 is 16 amino acids. CDR1 and CDR2 (germline): SGHTA, FQGNSA. The CDR3 sequence is CASSPGLRSDKNIQYF. Here the CDR3 DNA reads TGTGCCAGCAGCCCGGGCCTCCGAAGCGACAAAAACATTCAGTACTTC.